This passage covers 4 T cell receptor beta chains from one sample sequenced in a study of blood T cell repertoires in COVID-19 (TCRdb year 2020). Receptor amplification or capture employed the immunoSEQ multiplex PCR assay. Not all clones reach the TCRdb copy of this immuneACCESS table, which keeps in-frame sequences only. Checked studies attribute under half of the gap to unresolved V genes and leave the rest unexplained. The sample includes fewer than 100,000 clones, with 65% to 90% observed a single time. 3.5% to 4% of the sample lies in the top ten. The sample consisted of peripheral blood. The receptor set was obtained from a man between 60 and 75 years old with acute or convalescent COVID-19.

The V and J genes are TRBV2 and TRBJ2-2; maybe TRBD1 (6 bases). Trimming took 7 bases from V and 0 from J, leaving 9 bases between them. Germline CDR1 is SNHLY and CDR2 is FYNNEI. The CDR3 runs 14 residues. The CDR3 sequence is CASKGDANTGELFF. As DNA, the CDR3 is TGTGCCAGCAAGGGGGACGCGAACACCGGGGAGCTGTTTTTT.

The chain recombines TRBV6-1 with TRBJ2-5, with D unresolved. This CDR3 region has 14 residues. Trimming shortened V by 3 bases and J by 0 bases, and 8 bases separated the two germline ends. Germline V gene lookup returns CDR1 MNHNS and CDR2 SASEGT. CDR3 region: CASSETPDQETQYF. CDR3 sequence (DNA): TGTGCCAGCAGTGAGACACCCGACCAAGAGACCCAGTACTTC.

J is TRBJ2-7 and V is TRBV11-3; D is unresolved. This CDR3 has 15 amino acids. CDR1 is SGHNT, CDR2 YENEEA, per germline. The V end lost 4 bases, the J end lost 2 bases, and 15 bases lay between the germline ends. The CDR3 here is CASSSIRLETYEQYF. CDR3 sequence (DNA): TGTGCCAGCAGCTCGATTCGACTGGAAACCTACGAGCAGTACTTC.

This chain connects TRBV7-8 to TRBJ2-1; the match to TRBD1 covers 7 bases. V lost 4 bases and J lost 3; bases outside the gene matches: 6. The CDR3 extends over 15 amino acids. The germline CDR1 and CDR2 sequences are SGHVS and FQNEAQ. The CDR3 DNA is TGTGCCAGCAGCTGGGACGGACAGGACTACAATGAGCAGTTCTTC. This translates into CASSWDGQDYNEQFF.